This T cell receptor (beta chain) derives from a study of CD8 T cells in ankylosing spondylitis. General study findings and limits: Matched ankylosing spondylitis synovial fluid reportedly contained a significantly enriched population of disease-linked clones.

TCRdb reprocessed the 5' RACE reads with MiXCR, giving one entry per CDR3 protein. The sample includes approximately 340,000 distinct CDR3 sequences, about 15% seen only once; the top ten take around 1%. This clonotype has at least ten counts. Its specificity is unknown. The junction shows a germline mismatch at one end, possibly a read error. The CDR3 is made up of 13 amino acids. Per the germline V gene, CDR1 is SEHNR and CDR2 is FQNEAQ (reference sequence). The chain links TRBV7-9 to TRBJ1-5; D is unclear. The source of this sequence is a male donor with ankylosing spondylitis or in good health (not recorded which). The sequenced material came from blood, either unsorted or a sorted T cell fraction (not recorded which). Here the CDR3 DNA reads TGCGCCAGCAGCTTAGACGGTAATCAGCCCCAGCATTTT. Translation gives CASSLDGNQPQHF.